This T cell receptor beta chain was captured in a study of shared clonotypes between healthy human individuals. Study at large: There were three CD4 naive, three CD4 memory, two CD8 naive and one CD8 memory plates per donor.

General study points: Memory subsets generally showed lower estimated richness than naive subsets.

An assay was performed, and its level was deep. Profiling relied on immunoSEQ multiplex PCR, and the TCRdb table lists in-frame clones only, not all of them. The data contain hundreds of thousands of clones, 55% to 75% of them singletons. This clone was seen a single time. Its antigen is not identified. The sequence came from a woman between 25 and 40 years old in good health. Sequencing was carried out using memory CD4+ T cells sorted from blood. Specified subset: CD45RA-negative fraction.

DNA of the CDR3: TGTGCCAGCAGTGAGATACGACGGGCAACTCAGCCCCAGCATTTT. Translated: CASSEIRRATQPQHF. The V gene is TRBV6-1, the J gene TRBJ1-5, with D uncertain. V was pared by 3 bases and J by 6 bases, with 15 bases between. Germline V gene lookup returns CDR1 MNHNS and CDR2 SASEGT. This CDR3 spans 15 amino acids.